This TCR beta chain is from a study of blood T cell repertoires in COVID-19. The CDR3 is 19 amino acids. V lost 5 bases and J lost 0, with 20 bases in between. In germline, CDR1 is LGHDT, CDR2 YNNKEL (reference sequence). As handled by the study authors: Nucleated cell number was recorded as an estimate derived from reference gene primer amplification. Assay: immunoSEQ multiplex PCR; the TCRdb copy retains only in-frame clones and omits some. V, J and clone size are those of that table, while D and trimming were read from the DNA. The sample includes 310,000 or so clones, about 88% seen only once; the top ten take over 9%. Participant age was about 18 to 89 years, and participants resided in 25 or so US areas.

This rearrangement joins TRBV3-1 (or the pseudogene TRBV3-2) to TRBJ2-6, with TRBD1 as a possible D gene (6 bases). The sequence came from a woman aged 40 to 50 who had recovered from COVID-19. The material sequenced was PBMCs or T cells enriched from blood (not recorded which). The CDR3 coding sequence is TGTGCCAGCAGCTATCCGGGACAACCTTCACACTCTGGGGCCAACGTCCTGACTTTC. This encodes CASSYPGQPSHSGANVLTF.